Listed below are T cell receptor beta chains from one sample, sequenced in a study of shared clonotypes between healthy human individuals. TCRdb's table, derived via immunoSEQ multiplex PCR, lists solely in-frame clones and lacks some. Altogether approximately 2.3 million clones are present, 85% to 95% being singletons, with the ten largest covering about 0.37%. Sequenced sample: naive CD4+ T cells from PBMCs. All receptors derive from a man aged 18 to 29 in good health. Some clones in this sample may be carry-over from other donors' samples. Both conserved end residues are trimmed from each CDR3. Some rows have no size entry. The others give once, few or many, or a class for an expanded clone.

j_call | v_call | clone_size | cdr3_aa
TRBJ2-1 | TRBV7-7 | - | ASSPGTGYNEQF
TRBJ1-1 | TRBV25-1 | - | ASRGQGAFAF
TRBJ1-2 | TRBV6-1 | - | ASSFEGPLGYT
TRBJ2-7 | TRBV11-2 | - | ASSLVGPYEQY
TRBJ2-2 | TRBV18 | - | ASSPPGSLGNTGELF
TRBJ2-7 | TRBV10-2 | - | ASSDHRGYEQY
TRBJ1-4 | TRBV30 | - | AWTPGQLNEKLF
TRBJ1-1 | TRBV6-1 | once | ASSEVYQRYTEAF
TRBJ1-2 | TRBV6-5 | - | ASIGEGFDGYGYT
TRBJ2-5 | TRBV5-1 | - | ASSLIAYQETQY